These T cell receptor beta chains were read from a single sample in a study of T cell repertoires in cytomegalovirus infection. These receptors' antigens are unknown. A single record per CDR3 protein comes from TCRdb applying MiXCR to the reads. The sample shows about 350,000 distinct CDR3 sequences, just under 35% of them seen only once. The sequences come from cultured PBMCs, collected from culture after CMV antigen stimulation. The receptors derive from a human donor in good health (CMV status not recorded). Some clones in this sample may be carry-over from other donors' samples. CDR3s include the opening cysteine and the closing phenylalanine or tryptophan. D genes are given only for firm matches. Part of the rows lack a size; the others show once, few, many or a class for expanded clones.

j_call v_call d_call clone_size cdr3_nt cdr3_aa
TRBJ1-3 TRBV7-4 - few TGTGCCAGCAGCCGACATATCAGCTCTGGAAACACCATATATTTT CASSRHISSGNTIYF
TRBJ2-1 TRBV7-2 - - TGTGCCAGCAGCTTAAACGGGAACTCGGAGCAGTTCTTC CASSLNGNSEQFF
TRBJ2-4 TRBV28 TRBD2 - TGTGCCAGCAGTAGAGCGGGAGTAATTGACATTCAGTACTTC CASSRAGVIDIQYF
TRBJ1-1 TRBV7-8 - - TGTGCCAGCAGCCTGCTCCGGGGGGATTGGGGCACTGAAGCTTTCTTT CASSLLRGDWGTEAFF
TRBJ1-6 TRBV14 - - TGTGCCAGCAGCCAAGGGGGGACCCATAATTCACCCCTCCACTTT CASSQGGTHNSPLHF
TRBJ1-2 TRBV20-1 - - TGCAGTGCTAAGGTGCTGTCCCAGAAGTCCTATGGCTACACCTTC CSAKVLSQKSYGYTF
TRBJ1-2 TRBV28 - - TGTGCCAGCAGTCCCATGGAGGGCTACACCTTC CASSPMEGYTF
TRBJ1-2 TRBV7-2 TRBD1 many TGTGCCAGCAGCCCTGGGACAGAAAGCTATGGCTACACCTTC CASSPGTESYGYTF
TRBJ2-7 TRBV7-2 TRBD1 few TGTGCCAGCAGCTTAGGACAGGGGGGATTCGGCGAGCAGTACTTC CASSLGQGGFGEQYF
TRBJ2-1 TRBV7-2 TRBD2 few TGTGCCAGCAGAAAGAGCGGGACTTACAATGAGCAGTTCTTC CASRKSGTYNEQFF
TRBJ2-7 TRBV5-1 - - TGCGCCAGCAGCTTTTCTACAGAGCCTGCTAGCTCCTACGAGCAGTACTTC CASSFSTEPASSYEQYF
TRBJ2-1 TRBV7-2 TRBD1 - TGTGCCAGCAGCTCACGGACAGGGGGAGATTACAATGAGCAGTTCTTC CASSSRTGGDYNEQFF
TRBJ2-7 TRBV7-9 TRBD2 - TGTGCCAGCAGCTTACTTACGGGAGGGCCCGGGGACGAGCAGTACTTC CASSLLTGGPGDEQYF
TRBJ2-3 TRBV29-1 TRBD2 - TGCAGCGTCCTCCTAAGCGGGAGGAGGATCACAGATACGCAGTATTTT CSVLLSGRRITDTQYF
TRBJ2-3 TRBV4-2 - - TGTGCCAGCAGCCAAGTCTGGGGCAGGAGCACAGATACGCAGTACTTT CASSQVWGRSTDTQYF
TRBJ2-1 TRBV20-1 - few TGCAGTGCTAGGTCCCATGAGCAGTTCTTC CSARSHEQFF
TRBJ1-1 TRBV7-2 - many TGTGCCAGCAGCTTCAAGGCAGCACCTGAAGCTTTCTTT CASSFKAAPEAFF
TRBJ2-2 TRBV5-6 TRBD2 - TGTGCCAGCAGCTTGTCACTAGCGGGACCTACCGGGGAGCTGTTTTTT CASSLSLAGPTGELFF
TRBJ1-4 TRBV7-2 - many TGTGCCAGCAGCTTAGTGGGGGCCGTAAGGGAGGAAAAACTGTTTTTT CASSLVGAVREEKLFF
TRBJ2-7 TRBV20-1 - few TGCAGTGCTGGGACATCCTTCTCCTACGAGCAGTACTTC CSAGTSFSYEQYF
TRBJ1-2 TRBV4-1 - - TGCGCCAGCAGCCAAGATCAGCTCACGAGCTATGGCTACACCTTC CASSQDQLTSYGYTF
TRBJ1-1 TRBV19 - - TGTGCCAGTAGTATAGTCGGAAGGTCGTCGAACACTGAAGCTTTCTTT CASSIVGRSSNTEAFF
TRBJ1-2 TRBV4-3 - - TGCGCCAGCAGTTCCACCGTGGGAGGCTATGGCTACACCTTC CASSSTVGGYGYTF
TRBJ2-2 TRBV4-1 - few TGCGCCAGCAGCCAAAACGACCGGGACGGCGGGGAGCTGTTTTTT CASSQNDRDGGELFF
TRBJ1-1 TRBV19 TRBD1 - TGTGCCAGTAGTATCTCAGGGGGGAACACTGAAGCTTTCTTT CASSISGGNTEAFF
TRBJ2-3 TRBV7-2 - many TGTGCCAGCAGCTTACAGAGGGGGGGGACTGGCCCCGATACGCAGTATTTT CASSLQRGGTGPDTQYF
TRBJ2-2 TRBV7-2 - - TGTGCCAGCAGCTTCTCGAACACCGGGGAGCTGTTTTTT CASSFSNTGELFF
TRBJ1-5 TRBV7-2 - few TGTGCCAGCAGCTTAGGTGCGGGGTATAGTCAGCCCCAGCATTTT CASSLGAGYSQPQHF
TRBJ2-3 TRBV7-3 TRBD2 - TGTGCCAGCAGTCCTTCTAGCGGGGGCACAGATACGCAGTATTTT CASSPSSGGTDTQYF
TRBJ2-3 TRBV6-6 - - TGTGCCAGCAGGGGCCTTCGGGCGGGTAGCACAGATACGCAGTATTTT CASRGLRAGSTDTQYF
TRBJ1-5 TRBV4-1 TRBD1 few TGCGCCAGCAGCCTTCCGGGACAGAGGGGTCAGCCCCAGCATTTT CASSLPGQRGQPQHF
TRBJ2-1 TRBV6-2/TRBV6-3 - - TGTGCCAGCAGTTACTCGAGGATATCTGAGCAGTTCTTC CASSYSRISEQFF
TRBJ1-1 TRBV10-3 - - TGTGCCATCAGCAACACAGGGGAAGCTTTCTTT CAISNTGEAFF
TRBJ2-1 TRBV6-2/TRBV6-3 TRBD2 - TGTGCCAGCAGCCTCCACAGCGGGAGTCAATATGAGCAGTTCTTC CASSLHSGSQYEQFF
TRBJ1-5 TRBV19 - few TGTGCCAGTAGAGAGGGGGGTCAGCCCCAGCATTTT CASREGGQPQHF
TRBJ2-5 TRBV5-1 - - TGCGCCAGCAGCATTGATCGGGGTAACTCGGAGACCCAGTACTTC CASSIDRGNSETQYF
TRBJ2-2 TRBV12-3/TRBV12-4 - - TGTGCCAGCACTCCCTTAGGTACAGGGACAACCGGGGAGCTGTTTTTT CASTPLGTGTTGELFF
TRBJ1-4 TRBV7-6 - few TGTGCCAGCAGCTTCCGGGGAGCTGAAAAACTGTTTTTT CASSFRGAEKLFF
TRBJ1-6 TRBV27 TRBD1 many TGTGCCAGCAGGGCCCCTGGGACAGCATCACCCCTCCACTTT CASRAPGTASPLHF
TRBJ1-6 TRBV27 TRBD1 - TGCGCCAGCACTCGACAGGGGAGTTCACCCCTCCACTTT CASTRQGSSPLHF
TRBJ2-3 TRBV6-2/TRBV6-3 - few TGTGCCAGCAGTCCGGCTTTAGGGCGAGATACGCAGTATTTT CASSPALGRDTQYF
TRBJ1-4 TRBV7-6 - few TGTGCCAGCAGCTTCAAATCCTCTAATGAAAAACTGTTTTTT CASSFKSSNEKLFF
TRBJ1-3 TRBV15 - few TGTGCCACCAGCAGCGGCGGCTCTGGAAACACCATATATTTT CATSSGGSGNTIYF
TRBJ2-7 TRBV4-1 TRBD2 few TGCGCCAGCAGCCAAGGGTGGGGAGGGTCCTACGAGCAGTACTTC CASSQGWGGSYEQYF
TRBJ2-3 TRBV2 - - TGTGCCAGCAGTGAAGCGGGAGGACTCGACACAGATACGCAGTATTTT CASSEAGGLDTDTQYF
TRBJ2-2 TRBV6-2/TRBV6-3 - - TGTGCCAGCGGCTTTATCAAGGGCGGGGAGCTGTTTTTT CASGFIKGGELFF
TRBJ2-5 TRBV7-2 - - TGTGCCAGCAGCTTAAACCCCGACTGGACAGTCCAAGAGACCCAGTACTTC CASSLNPDWTVQETQYF
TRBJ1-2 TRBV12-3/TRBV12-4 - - TGTGCCAGCAGTTTTAAGGGTTATGGCTACACCTTC CASSFKGYGYTF
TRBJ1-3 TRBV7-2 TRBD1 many TGTGCCAGCAGCCGACAGGGCTCTGGAAACACCATATATTTT CASSRQGSGNTIYF